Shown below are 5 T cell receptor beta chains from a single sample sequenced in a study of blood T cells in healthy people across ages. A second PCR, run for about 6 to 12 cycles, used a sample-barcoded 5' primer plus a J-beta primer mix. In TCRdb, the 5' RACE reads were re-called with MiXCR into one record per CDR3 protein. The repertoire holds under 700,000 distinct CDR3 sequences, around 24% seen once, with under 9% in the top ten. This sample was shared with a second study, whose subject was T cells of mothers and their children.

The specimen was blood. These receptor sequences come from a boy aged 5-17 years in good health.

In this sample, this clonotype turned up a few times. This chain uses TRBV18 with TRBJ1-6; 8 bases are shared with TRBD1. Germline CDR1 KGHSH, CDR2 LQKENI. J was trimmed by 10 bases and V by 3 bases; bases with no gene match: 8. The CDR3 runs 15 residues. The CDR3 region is CASSPPTGAGSPLHF. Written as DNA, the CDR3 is TGTGCCAGCTCACCGCCGACAGGGGCAGGATCACCCCTCCACTTT.

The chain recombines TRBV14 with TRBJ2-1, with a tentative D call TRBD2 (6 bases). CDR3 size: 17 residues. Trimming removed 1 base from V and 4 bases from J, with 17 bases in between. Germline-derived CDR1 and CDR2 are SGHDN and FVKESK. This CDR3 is CASSQVSSARFYNEQFF. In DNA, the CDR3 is TGTGCCAGCAGCCAAGTGTCTAGCGCTAGATTTTACAATGAGCAGTTCTTC.

Here the CDR3 DNA reads TGCAGTGCTAGAGGGGGGCCCGAAGCGTACCAAGAGACCCAGTACTTC. It yields the protein CSARGGPEAYQETQYF. V usage is TRBV20-1 and J usage is TRBJ2-5; TRBD1 is a possible D gene (6 bases). Germline V lookup: CDR1 DFQATT, CDR2 SNEGSKA (reference sequence). Trimming took 1 base from V and 0 from J, leaving 15 bases between them. This CDR3 has 16 residues.

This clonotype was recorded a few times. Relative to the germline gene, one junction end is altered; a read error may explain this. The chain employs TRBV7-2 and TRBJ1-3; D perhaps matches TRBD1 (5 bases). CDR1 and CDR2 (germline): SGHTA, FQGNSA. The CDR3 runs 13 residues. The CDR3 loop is CASSPMVGQAKVF. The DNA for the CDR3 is TGTGCCAGCAGCCCCATGGTTGGACAAGCCAAAGTTTTT.

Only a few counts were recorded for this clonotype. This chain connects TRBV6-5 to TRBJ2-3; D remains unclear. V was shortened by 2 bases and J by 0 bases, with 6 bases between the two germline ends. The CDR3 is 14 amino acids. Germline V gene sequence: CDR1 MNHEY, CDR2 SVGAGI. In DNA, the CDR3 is TGTGCCAGCAGTTACGGCATTAGCACAGATACGCAGTATTTT. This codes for CASSYGISTDTQYF.